This T cell receptor beta chain was documented in a study of cytomegalovirus exposure and HLA in healthy donors. The study's findings and limits: Most TCR beta V segments were productive about 90% or about 30% of the time in an earlier analysis.

Notes on this clone: The antigen is undetermined.

Primers for the PCR totalled 60 Vbeta and 13 Jbeta. Sequenced by immunoSEQ multiplex PCR; TCRdb stores in-frame clones only, minus some. Among under 150,000 clones listed, about 79% were seen once. The CDR3 contains 12 residues. Trimming removed 5 bases from V and 9 bases from J, with 11 bases in between. CDR1 and CDR2 from the germline V gene are SGHTA and FQGTGA. This sequence joins TRBV7-3 and TRBJ2-1; TRBD1 is a possible D gene (5 bases). The source of this sequence is a man aged 35-49 years in good health and CMV-seropositive. The sequencing input was PBMCs. The CDR3 here is CASSLYQGEQFF. The CDR3 region has the DNA TGTGCCAGCAGCCTCTACCAGGGTGAGCAGTTCTTC.